These 20 T cell receptor beta chains came from one sample sequenced in a study of blood T cell repertoires in COVID-19. The data were produced by immunoSEQ multiplex PCR, yet TCRdb's version contains in-frame clones alone and is incomplete. The table has about 220,000 clones, roughly 85% seen once. The sequenced material came from PBMCs or T cells enriched from blood (not recorded which). These receptors originate from a woman between 40 and 55 years old with acute COVID-19.

The chain joins TRBV6-5 to TRBJ2-7; D is perhaps TRBD1 (5 bases). This CDR3 is built from 11 residues. Germline V CDR1 and CDR2: MNHEY, SVGAGI. V lost 8 bases, J lost 3 bases, and 8 bases lay in between. The CDR3 coding sequence is TGTGCCAGCGGTCAGGGCTACGAGCAGTACTTC. Translated, it gives CASGQGYEQYF.

The chain has TRBV7-9 and TRBJ2-7; no firm D call. This CDR3 is built from 14 residues. Looked up from germline, CDR1 is SEHNR and CDR2 is FQNEAQ (reference sequence). Deletions cut 5 bases from V and 2 bases from J, with 13 bases between. CDR3 in amino acids: CASSRSTGPYEQYV. The CDR3 coding sequence is TGTGCCAGCAGCCGATCGACTGGCCCCTACGAGCAGTACGTC.

The chain employs TRBV5-4 and TRBJ1-5, with D uncertain. The CDR3 has 15 amino acids. Trimming took off 2 bases at V and 4 bases at J, with 13 bases between the two ends. The V gene's germline CDR1 is SGHNT and CDR2 YYREEE (reference sequence). The CDR3, as DNA: TGTGCCAGCAGCTTAGGCGGATCTACTAATCAGCCCCAGCATTTT. It encodes CASSLGGSTNQPQHF.

The chain uses TRBV4-1 and TRBJ1-2; 8 bases match TRBD1. The V gene's germline CDR1 is MGHRA and CDR2 YSYEKL. The CDR3 has 14 residues. V lost 1 base and J lost 10; bases outside the gene matches: 8. The CDR3 loop is CASSQVGDRKNYTF. The CDR3 coding sequence is TGCGCCAGCAGCCAAGTTGGGGACAGGAAAAACTACACCTTC.

V usage is TRBV27 and J usage is TRBJ1-5; 7 bases agree with TRBD1. The V gene end was trimmed by 10 bases and the J gene end by 11 bases; junction bases not matched to a gene: 14. Germline values: CDR1 MNHEY, CDR2 SMNVEV (reference sequence). This CDR3 contains 13 residues. CDR3 amino acids: CATGPGGPAAQHF. CDR3 nucleotides: TGTGCCACCGGTCCAGGGGGGCCGGCAGCCCAGCATTTT.

The chain carries TRBV4-3 and TRBJ1-3; D uncertain. This CDR3 region has 16 residues. Between the trimmed V and J ends, which lost 1 base and 1 base, there was a span of 11 bases. Germline values: CDR1 LGHNA, CDR2 YSLEER. This CDR3 is CASSQVGGASGNTIYF. The DNA of the CDR3 is TGCGCCAGCAGCCAAGTAGGCGGCGCGTCTGGAAACACCATATATTTT.

The rearrangement uses TRBV6-5 and TRBJ1-1, with D uncertain. The CDR3 spans 11 residues. Deletions cut 6 bases from V and 4 bases from J, with 6 bases between. Germline lookup yields CDR1 MNHEY and CDR2 SVGAGI. The chain's CDR3 is CASSVSTEAFF. Here the CDR3 DNA reads TGTGCCAGCAGCGTATCCACTGAAGCTTTCTTT.

The table lists this clone with a few counts. The chain uses TRBV19 and TRBJ1-1; TRBD1 agrees at 9 bases. V trimming: 3 bases; J trimming: 3 bases; junction bases outside the gene matches: 5. Germline V lookup: CDR1 LNHDA, CDR2 SQIVND (reference sequence). This CDR3 spans 15 amino acids. CDR3 amino acids: CASSIMGTGYTEAFF. CDR3 bases: TGTGCCAGTAGTATTATGGGGACAGGGTACACTGAAGCTTTCTTT.

A remark on this clone: Distinct nucleotide sequences in the sample also encode this CDR3. The gene calls are TRBV27 and TRBJ1-1; no definite D call. The CDR3 totals 14 residues. The germline CDR1 and CDR2 sequences are MNHEY and SMNVEV (reference sequence). Trimming took 3 bases from V and 0 from J, leaving 8 bases between them. This CDR3 is CASSFGGLNTEAFF. In DNA, the CDR3 is TGTGCCAGCAGTTTCGGCGGGCTGAACACTGAAGCTTTCTTT.

This clone appeared a few times. The chain couples TRBV3-1 (or the pseudogene TRBV3-2) to TRBJ1-2; 8 positions agree with TRBD1. The V segment lost 0 bases and the J segment 8 bases; nucleotides outside the gene matches: 5. Germline V gene data show CDR1 as LGHDT and CDR2 as YNNKEL (reference sequence). CDR3 length equals 14 residues. The CDR3: CASSQEDRDGGYTF. The CDR3 DNA sequence: TGTGCCAGCAGCCAAGAGGACAGGGACGGCGGCTACACCTTC.

The V and J genes are TRBV5-4 and TRBJ2-1; D might be TRBD1 (6 bases). The CDR3 has 15 amino acids. In germline, CDR1 is SGHNT, CDR2 YYREEE (reference sequence). V lost 0 bases to trimming and J lost 7 bases, with 14 bases between them. The CDR3 DNA follows: TGTGCCAGCAGCTTGGCCGGACAGTGGGGGAATGAGCAGTTCTTC. It specifies CASSLAGQWGNEQFF.

V gene TRBV14 combines with J gene TRBJ2-2; 7 bases fit TRBD1. Germline-derived CDR1 and CDR2 are SGHDN and FVKESK. V lost 4 bases, J lost 5 bases, and 7 bases stayed unmatched. The CDR3 has 15 residues. CDR3 residues: CASSPRDRETGELFF. The CDR3 region has the DNA TGTGCCAGCAGCCCCCGGGACAGAGAAACCGGGGAGCTGTTTTTT.

This chain joins TRBV9 and TRBJ1-2, with D unresolved. Germline V gene sequence: CDR1 SGDLS, CDR2 YYNGEE. The CDR3 sequence is 14 residues long. Trimming took off 3 bases at V and 5 bases at J, with 14 bases between the two ends. CDR3 protein: CASSGGARLYGYTF. The CDR3 DNA follows: TGTGCCAGCAGCGGTGGAGCACGACTTTATGGCTACACCTTC.

This chain connects TRBV20-1 to TRBJ2-7; D is uncertain. Per the germline V gene, CDR1 is DFQATT and CDR2 is SNEGSKA (reference sequence). The V gene lost 3 bases and the J gene lost 4 bases, with 7 bases spanning the gap. CDR3 length: 11 amino acids. CDR3: CSAREIYEQYF. CDR3 DNA: TGCAGTGCTAGGGAGATATACGAGCAGTACTTC.

This clone has only a few counts. V is TRBV6-1 and J is TRBJ2-1, with D perhaps matching TRBD2 (5 bases). The CDR3 has 15 amino acids. Germline assignment: CDR1 MNHNS and CDR2 SASEGT. V was shortened by 1 base and J by 4 bases, with 11 bases between the two germline ends. CDR3 region: CASSEEGRRYNEQFF. The CDR3 coding sequence is TGTGCCAGCAGTGAAGAGGGTCGGAGGTACAATGAGCAGTTCTTC.

The gene calls are TRBV11-2 and TRBJ2-5; 7 positions match TRBD2. This CDR3 spans 13 amino acids. Germline-derived CDR1 and CDR2 are SGHAT and FQNNGV. With 6 bases clipped from V and 4 bases from J, the junction kept 5 bases outside the gene matches. DNA of the CDR3: TGTGCCAGCAGGGGGGGAGGGGTAGAGACCCAGTACTTC. Protein product: CASRGGGVETQYF.

The chain employs TRBV21-1 and TRBJ2-2; TRBD2 is taken as the D call from the table, unchecked against the DNA. TRBV21-1 represents a pseudogene. The CDR3 is 16 residues long. Here the CDR3 reads CASSDLDRRPPGELFF. The CDR3 coding sequence is TGTGCCAGCAGCGACCTAGACCGACGGCCCCCCGGGGAGCTGTTTTTT.

The chain joins TRBV18 to TRBJ1-1; weak D call: TRBD1 (6 bases). Trimming removed 1 base at V and 2 bases at J, with 11 bases between. Germline CDR1 is KGHSH and CDR2 is LQKENI. This CDR3 has 15 amino acids. CDR3 bases: TGTGCCAGCTCACCACTCCAGGGGTTCAACACTGAAGCTTTCTTT. Its protein product is CASSPLQGFNTEAFF. Based on the CDR3 plus reference TRBV18 and TRBJ1-1, the full variable domain is NAGVMQNPRHLVRRRGQEARLRCSPMKGHSHVYWYRQLPEEGLKFMVYLQKENIIDESGMPKERFSAEFPKEGPSILRIQQVVRGDSAAYFCASSPLQGFNTEAFFGQGTRLTVV.

The rearrangement joins TRBV2 to TRBJ1-1; D is undetermined. Germline V gene data show CDR1 as SNHLY and CDR2 as FYNNEI. CDR3 length: 14 residues. Trimming pared 7 bases from V and 0 bases from J, leaving 12 bases between. The CDR3 region has the DNA TGTGCCAGCATTCTCAATACGGTGAACACTGAAGCTTTCTTT. It codes for CASILNTVNTEAFF.

This clone has just one count. This likely comes from a read error, as the CDR3 has no conserved phenylalanine or tryptophan at its end. The limits of the CDR3 on the DNA are not certain, so only TCRdb's listed CDR3 is given. The gene calls are TRBV30 and TRBJ1-1. Germline V gene sequence: CDR1 GTSNPN, CDR2 SVGIG (reference sequence). With termini counted, the CDR3 has 11 amino acids. The CDR3 region is CAWSVGGREAL.